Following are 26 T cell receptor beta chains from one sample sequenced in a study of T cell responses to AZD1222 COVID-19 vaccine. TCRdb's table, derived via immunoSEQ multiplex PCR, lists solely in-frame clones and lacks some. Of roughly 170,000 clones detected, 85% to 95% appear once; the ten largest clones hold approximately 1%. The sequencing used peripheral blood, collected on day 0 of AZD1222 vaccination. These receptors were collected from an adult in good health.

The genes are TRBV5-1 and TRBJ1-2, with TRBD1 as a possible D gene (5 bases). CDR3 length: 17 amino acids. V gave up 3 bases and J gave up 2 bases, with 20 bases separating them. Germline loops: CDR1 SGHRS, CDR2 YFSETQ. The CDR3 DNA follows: TGCGCCAGCAGCTGGGCAGTAGGGGCAAATTCAAACTATGGCTACACCTTC. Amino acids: CASSWAVGANSNYGYTF.

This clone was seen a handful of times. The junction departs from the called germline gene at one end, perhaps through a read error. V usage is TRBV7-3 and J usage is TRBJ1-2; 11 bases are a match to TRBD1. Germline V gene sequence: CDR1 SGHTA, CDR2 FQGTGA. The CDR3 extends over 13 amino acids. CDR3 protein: CASSTPGTGGMSF. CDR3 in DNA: TGTGCCAGCAGCACCCCCGGGACAGGGGGTATGTCCTTC.

The CDR3 DNA reads as TGTGCCGGGCGGGATAGCGCCAAAAACATTCAGTACTTC. Protein sequence: CAGRDSAKNIQYF. V and J are TRBV6-1 and TRBJ2-4; TRBD2 might be the D (6 bases). Per germline, CDR1 MNHNS and CDR2 SASEGT. The CDR3 is 13 residues long. The V gene lost 11 bases and the J gene lost 1 base, with 12 bases spanning the gap.

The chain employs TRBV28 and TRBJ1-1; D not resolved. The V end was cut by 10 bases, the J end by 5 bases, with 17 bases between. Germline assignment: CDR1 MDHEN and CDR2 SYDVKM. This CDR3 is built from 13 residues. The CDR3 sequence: CATGGTLETEAFF. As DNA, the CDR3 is TGTGCCACCGGAGGCACCCTAGAGACTGAAGCTTTCTTT.

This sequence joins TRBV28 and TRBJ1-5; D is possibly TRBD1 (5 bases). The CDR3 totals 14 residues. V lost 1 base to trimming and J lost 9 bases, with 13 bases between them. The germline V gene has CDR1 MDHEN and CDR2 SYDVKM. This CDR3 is CASSLFGALWPQHF. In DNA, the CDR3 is TGTGCCAGCAGTTTATTCGGGGCCCTTTGGCCCCAGCATTTT.

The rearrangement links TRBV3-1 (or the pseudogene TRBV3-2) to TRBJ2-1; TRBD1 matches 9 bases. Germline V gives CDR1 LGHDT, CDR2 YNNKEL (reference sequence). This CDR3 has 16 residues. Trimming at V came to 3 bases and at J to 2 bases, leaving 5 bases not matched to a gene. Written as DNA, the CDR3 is TGTGCCAGCAGCCACGAGGGACAGGGACCCTACAATGAGCAGTTCTTC. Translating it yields CASSHEGQGPYNEQFF.

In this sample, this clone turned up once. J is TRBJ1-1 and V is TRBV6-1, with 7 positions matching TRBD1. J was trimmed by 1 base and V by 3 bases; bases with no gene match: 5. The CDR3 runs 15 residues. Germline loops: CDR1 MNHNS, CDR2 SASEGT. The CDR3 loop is CASSDGTARNTEAFF. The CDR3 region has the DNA TGTGCCAGCAGTGACGGGACAGCCCGGAACACTGAAGCTTTCTTT.

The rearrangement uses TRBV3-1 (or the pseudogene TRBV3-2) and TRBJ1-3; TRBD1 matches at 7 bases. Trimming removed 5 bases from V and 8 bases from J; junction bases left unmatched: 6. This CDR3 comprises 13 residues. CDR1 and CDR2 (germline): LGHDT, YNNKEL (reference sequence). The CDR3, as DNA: TGTGCCAGCAGCTTCCGACAGGGCGACACCATATATTTT. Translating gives CASSFRQGDTIYF.

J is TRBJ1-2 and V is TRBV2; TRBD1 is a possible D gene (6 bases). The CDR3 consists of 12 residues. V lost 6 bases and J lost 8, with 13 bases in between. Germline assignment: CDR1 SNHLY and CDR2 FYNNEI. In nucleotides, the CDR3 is TGTGCCAGCAGCCCCGGACAGAGCGGCTACACCTTC. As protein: CASSPGQSGYTF.

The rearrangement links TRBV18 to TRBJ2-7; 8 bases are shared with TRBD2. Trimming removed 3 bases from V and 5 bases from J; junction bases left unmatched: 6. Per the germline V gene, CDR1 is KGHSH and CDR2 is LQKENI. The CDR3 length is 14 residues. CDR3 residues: CASSPTPGGNEQYF. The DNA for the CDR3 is TGTGCCAGCTCACCCACCCCGGGAGGGAACGAGCAGTACTTC.

CDR3 DNA: TGCAGCGTTGAGGGCAGGGCCGGGCTCGGAGCTTTCTTT. It encodes CSVEGRAGLGAFF. V is TRBV29-1 and J is TRBJ1-1; D possibly corresponds to TRBD1 (5 bases). The CDR3 loop spans 13 amino acids. The germline V and J ends were trimmed by 3 bases and 10 bases, with 18 bases remaining between them. CDR1 and CDR2 (germline): SQVTM, ANQGSEA.

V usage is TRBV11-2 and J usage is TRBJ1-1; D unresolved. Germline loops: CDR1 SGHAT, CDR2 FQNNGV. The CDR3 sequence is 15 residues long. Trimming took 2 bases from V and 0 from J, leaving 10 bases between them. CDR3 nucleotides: TGTGCCAGCAGCTTATGGGCACTCATGAACACTGAAGCTTTCTTT. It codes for CASSLWALMNTEAFF.

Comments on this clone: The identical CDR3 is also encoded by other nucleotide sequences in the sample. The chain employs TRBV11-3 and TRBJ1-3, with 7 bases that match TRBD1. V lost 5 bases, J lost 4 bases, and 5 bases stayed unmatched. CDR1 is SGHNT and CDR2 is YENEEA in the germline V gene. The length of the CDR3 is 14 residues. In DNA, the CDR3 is TGTGCCAGCAGCCTAACAGGGGTCGGAAACACCATATATTTT. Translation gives CASSLTGVGNTIYF. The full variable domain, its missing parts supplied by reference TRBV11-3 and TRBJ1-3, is EAGVVQSPRYKIIEKKQPVAFWCNPISGHNTLYWYLQNLGQGPELLIRYENEEAVDDSQLPKDRFSAERLKGVDSTLKIQPAELGDSAVYLCASSLTGVGNTIYFGEGSWLTVV.

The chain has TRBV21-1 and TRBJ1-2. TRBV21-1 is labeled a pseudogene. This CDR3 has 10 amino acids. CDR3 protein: CASSGSGYTF. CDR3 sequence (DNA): TGTGCCAGCAGCGGAAGCGGCTACACCTTC.

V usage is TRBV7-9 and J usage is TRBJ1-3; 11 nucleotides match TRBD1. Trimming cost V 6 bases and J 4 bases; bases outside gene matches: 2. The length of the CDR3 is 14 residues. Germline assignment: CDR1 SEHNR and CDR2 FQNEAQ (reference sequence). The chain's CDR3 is CASRGTGGGNTIYF. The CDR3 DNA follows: TGTGCCAGCAGGGGGACAGGGGGAGGAAACACCATATATTTT.

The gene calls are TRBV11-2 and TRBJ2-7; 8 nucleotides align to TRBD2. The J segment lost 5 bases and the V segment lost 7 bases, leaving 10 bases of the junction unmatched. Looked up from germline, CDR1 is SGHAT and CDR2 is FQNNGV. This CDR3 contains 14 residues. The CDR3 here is CASKPGGAFHEQYF. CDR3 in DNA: TGTGCCAGCAAACCCGGGGGGGCCTTCCACGAGCAGTACTTC.

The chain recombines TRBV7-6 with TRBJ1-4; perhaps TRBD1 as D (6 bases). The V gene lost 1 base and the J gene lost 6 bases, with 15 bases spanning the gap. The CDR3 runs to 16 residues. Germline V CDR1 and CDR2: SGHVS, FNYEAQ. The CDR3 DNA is TGTGCCAGCAGCTTAGAGGGGGGATTGGGGGATGAAAAACTGTTTTTT. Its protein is CASSLEGGLGDEKLFF.

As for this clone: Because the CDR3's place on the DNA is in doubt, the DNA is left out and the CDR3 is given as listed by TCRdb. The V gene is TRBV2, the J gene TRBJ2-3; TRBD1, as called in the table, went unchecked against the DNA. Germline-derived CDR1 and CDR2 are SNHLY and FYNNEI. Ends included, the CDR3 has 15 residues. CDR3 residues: CASSSSTASTDTQYF.

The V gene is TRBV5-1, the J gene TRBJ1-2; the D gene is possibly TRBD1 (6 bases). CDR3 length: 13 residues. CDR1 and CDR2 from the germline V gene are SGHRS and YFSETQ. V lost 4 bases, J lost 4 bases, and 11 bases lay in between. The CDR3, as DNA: TGCGCCAGCAGCGAGGGACAACTCTATGGCTACACCTTC. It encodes CASSEGQLYGYTF.

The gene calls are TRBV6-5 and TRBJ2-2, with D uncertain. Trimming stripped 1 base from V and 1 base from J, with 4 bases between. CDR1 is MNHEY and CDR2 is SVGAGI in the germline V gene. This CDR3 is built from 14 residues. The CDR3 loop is CASSYWQNTGELFF. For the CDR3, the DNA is TGTGCCAGCAGTTACTGGCAGAACACCGGGGAGCTGTTTTTT.

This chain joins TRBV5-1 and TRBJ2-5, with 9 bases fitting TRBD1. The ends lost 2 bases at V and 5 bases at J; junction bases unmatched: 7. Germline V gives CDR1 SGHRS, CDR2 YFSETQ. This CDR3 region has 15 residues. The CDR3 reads CASSLLTGGAETQYF. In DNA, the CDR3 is TGCGCCAGCAGCTTATTGACAGGGGGAGCCGAGACCCAGTACTTC.

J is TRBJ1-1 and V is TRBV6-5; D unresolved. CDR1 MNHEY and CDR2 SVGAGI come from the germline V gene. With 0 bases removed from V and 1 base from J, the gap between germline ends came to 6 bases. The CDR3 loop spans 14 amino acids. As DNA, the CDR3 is TGTGCCAGCAGTTACTCGTATGCGAACACTGAAGCTTTCTTT. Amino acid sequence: CASSYSYANTEAFF.

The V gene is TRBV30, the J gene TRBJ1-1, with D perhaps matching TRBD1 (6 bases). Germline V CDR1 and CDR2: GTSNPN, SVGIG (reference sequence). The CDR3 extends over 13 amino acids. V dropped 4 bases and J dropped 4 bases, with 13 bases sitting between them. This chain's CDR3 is CAWKLGAGTEAFF. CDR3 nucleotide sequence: TGTGCCTGGAAATTGGGGGCGGGCACTGAAGCTTTCTTT.

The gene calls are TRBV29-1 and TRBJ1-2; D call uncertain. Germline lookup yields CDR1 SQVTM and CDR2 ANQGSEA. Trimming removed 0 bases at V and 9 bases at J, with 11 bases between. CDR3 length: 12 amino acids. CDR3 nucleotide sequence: TGCAGCGTTGAAGAGTGGGAAAAGCGCTACACCTTC. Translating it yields CSVEEWEKRYTF. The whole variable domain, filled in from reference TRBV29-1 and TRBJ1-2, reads SAVISQKPSRDICQRGTSLTIQCQVDSQVTMMFWYRQQPGQSLTLIATANQGSEATYESGFVIDKFPISRPNLTFSTLTVSNMSPEDSSIYLCSVEEWEKRYTFGSGTRLTVV.

This chain's CDR3 is CASSPQYNSPLHF. The CDR3 DNA reads TGTGCCAGCAGCCCGCAGTACAATTCACCCCTCCACTTT. The rearrangement links TRBV7-9 to TRBJ1-6; D not resolved. CDR1 is SEHNR and CDR2 is FQNEAQ in the germline V gene (reference sequence). This CDR3 has 13 residues. Between the trimmed V and J ends, which lost 5 bases and 7 bases, there was a span of 9 bases.

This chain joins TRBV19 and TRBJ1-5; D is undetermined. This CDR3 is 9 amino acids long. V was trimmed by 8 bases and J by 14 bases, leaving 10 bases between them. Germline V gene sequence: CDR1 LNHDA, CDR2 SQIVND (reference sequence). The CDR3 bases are TGTGCCAGTGGGGTCCATGAGCATTTT. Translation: CASGVHEHF.